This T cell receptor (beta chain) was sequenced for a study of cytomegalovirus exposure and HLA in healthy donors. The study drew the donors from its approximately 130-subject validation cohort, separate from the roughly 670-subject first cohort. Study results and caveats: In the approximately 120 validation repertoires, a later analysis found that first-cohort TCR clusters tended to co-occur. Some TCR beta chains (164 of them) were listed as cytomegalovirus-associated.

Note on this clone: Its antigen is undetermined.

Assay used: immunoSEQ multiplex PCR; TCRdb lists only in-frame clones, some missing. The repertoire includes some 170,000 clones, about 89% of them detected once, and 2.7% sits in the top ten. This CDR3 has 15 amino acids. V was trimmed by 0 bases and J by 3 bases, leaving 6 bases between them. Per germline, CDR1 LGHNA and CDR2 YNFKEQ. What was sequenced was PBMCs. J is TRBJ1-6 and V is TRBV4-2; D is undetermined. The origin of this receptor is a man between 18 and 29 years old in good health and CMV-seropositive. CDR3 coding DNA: TGTGCCAGCAGCCAAGAGTCTGTCTATAATTCACCCCTCCACTTT. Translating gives CASSQESVYNSPLHF.